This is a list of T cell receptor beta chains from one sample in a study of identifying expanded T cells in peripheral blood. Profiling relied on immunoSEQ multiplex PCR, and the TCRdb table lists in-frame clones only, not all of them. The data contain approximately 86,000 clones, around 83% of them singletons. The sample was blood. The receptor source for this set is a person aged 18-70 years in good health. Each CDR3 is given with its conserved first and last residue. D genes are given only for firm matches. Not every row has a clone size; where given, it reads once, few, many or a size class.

cdr3_aa: CASSLVPGDNYGYTF
cdr3_nt: TGTGCCAGCAGCTTGGTTCCAGGGGATAACTATGGCTACACCTTC
j_call: TRBJ1-2
clone_size: NA
v_call: TRBV5-4
d_call: NA

cdr3_aa: CASSLVGQGAKDTEAFF
cdr3_nt: TGCGCCAGCAGCTTGGTGGGACAGGGGGCGAAGGACACTGAAGCTTTCTTT
j_call: TRBJ1-1
clone_size: NA
v_call: TRBV5-1
d_call: TRBD1

cdr3_aa: CASSLGPSRLNTEAFF
cdr3_nt: TGCGCCAGCAGCTTGGGCCCGTCAAGATTGAACACTGAAGCTTTCTTT
j_call: TRBJ1-1
clone_size: NA
v_call: TRBV5-1
d_call: NA

cdr3_aa: CASSLRQGGDTDTQYF
cdr3_nt: TGTGCCAGCAGCTTACGACAGGGCGGGGACACAGATACGCAGTATTTT
j_call: TRBJ2-3
clone_size: NA
v_call: TRBV7-2
d_call: NA

cdr3_aa: CAWSRRDSGYTF
cdr3_nt: TGTGCCTGGAGTAGGCGGGATTCGGGCTACACCTTC
j_call: TRBJ1-2
clone_size: NA
v_call: TRBV30
d_call: NA

cdr3_aa: CASRWTVWDEQFF
cdr3_nt: TGTGCCAGCCGTTGGACAGTTTGGGATGAGCAGTTCTTC
j_call: TRBJ2-1
clone_size: NA
v_call: TRBV6-1
d_call: NA

cdr3_aa: CASSPGAAVGTEAFF
cdr3_nt: TGTGCCAGCAGCCCAGGGGCAGCCGTGGGGACTGAAGCTTTCTTT
j_call: TRBJ1-1
clone_size: NA
v_call: TRBV7-2
d_call: NA

cdr3_aa: CASSQAPRAAGNTIYF
cdr3_nt: TGCGCCAGCAGCCAAGCCCCGAGGGCTGCAGGAAACACCATATATTTT
j_call: TRBJ1-3
clone_size: NA
v_call: TRBV4-1
d_call: NA

cdr3_aa: CASSLIAGALGGTDTQYF
cdr3_nt: TGTGCCAGCAGTTTAATAGCGGGGGCCTTGGGAGGTACAGATACGCAGTATTTT
j_call: TRBJ2-3
clone_size: NA
v_call: TRBV27
d_call: TRBD2

cdr3_aa: CASSRAGGGKSYEQYF
cdr3_nt: TGCGCCAGCAGCCGTGCAGGGGGGGGTAAATCCTACGAGCAGTACTTC
j_call: TRBJ2-7
clone_size: NA
v_call: TRBV4-1
d_call: NA

cdr3_aa: CASSLVQGGNEQFF
cdr3_nt: TGCGCCAGCAGCTTGGTACAGGGAGGCAATGAGCAGTTCTTC
j_call: TRBJ2-1
clone_size: NA
v_call: TRBV5-1
d_call: NA

cdr3_aa: CASSDRRQGGYGYTF
cdr3_nt: TGTGCCAGTAGTGATAGGAGACAGGGAGGCTATGGCTACACCTTC
j_call: TRBJ1-2
clone_size: NA
v_call: TRBV19
d_call: TRBD1

cdr3_aa: CASSQDSFTNYGYTF
cdr3_nt: TGCGCCAGCAGCCAAGATAGCTTTACTAACTATGGCTACACCTTC
j_call: TRBJ1-2
clone_size: once
v_call: TRBV4-3
d_call: NA

cdr3_aa: CSVPGGGSHTDTQYF
cdr3_nt: TGCAGCGTTCCTGGGGGGGGCAGCCACACAGATACGCAGTATTTT
j_call: TRBJ2-3
clone_size: few
v_call: TRBV29-1
d_call: NA

cdr3_aa: CASSYGATNEKLFF
cdr3_nt: TGTGCCAGCAGTTACGGGGCAACTAATGAAAAACTGTTTTTT
j_call: TRBJ1-4
clone_size: NA
v_call: TRBV6-5
d_call: NA

cdr3_aa: CASRGTEPYGYTF
cdr3_nt: TGTGCCAGCAGAGGGACAGAACCCTATGGCTACACCTTC
j_call: TRBJ1-2
clone_size: NA
v_call: TRBV11-2
d_call: TRBD1

cdr3_aa: CASSLDFGSDYGYTF
cdr3_nt: TGTGCCAGCAGCTTGGATTTCGGGTCTGACTATGGCTACACCTTC
j_call: TRBJ1-2
clone_size: NA
v_call: TRBV5-6
d_call: NA

cdr3_aa: CASSPRTGIPYEQYF
cdr3_nt: TGTGCCAGTAGTCCCAGGACAGGGATTCCCTACGAGCAGTACTTC
j_call: TRBJ2-7
clone_size: NA
v_call: TRBV19
d_call: TRBD1

cdr3_aa: CASSYSSYEQYF
cdr3_nt: TGTGCCAGCAGTTACTCGAGCTACGAGCAGTACTTC
j_call: TRBJ2-7
clone_size: NA
v_call: TRBV6-5
d_call: NA

cdr3_aa: CASSRRDSNEAFF
cdr3_nt: TGTGCCAGCTCACGGAGGGACAGCAATGAAGCTTTCTTT
j_call: TRBJ1-1
clone_size: NA
v_call: TRBV7-2
d_call: TRBD1

cdr3_aa: CASSPYITAWGYTF
cdr3_nt: TGTGCCAGCAGCCCTTATATCACGGCGTGGGGCTACACCTTC
j_call: TRBJ1-2
clone_size: NA
v_call: TRBV9
d_call: NA

cdr3_aa: CASSISGVGTDTQYF
cdr3_nt: TGCGCCAGCAGTATTTCAGGGGTGGGCACAGATACGCAGTATTTT
j_call: TRBJ2-3
clone_size: NA
v_call: TRBV5-1
d_call: NA

cdr3_aa: CASSAGGAPNQPQHF
cdr3_nt: TGTGCCAGCAGTGCCGGGGGGGCACCCAATCAGCCCCAGCATTTT
j_call: TRBJ1-5
clone_size: NA
v_call: TRBV28
d_call: NA

cdr3_aa: CASTSRGLYNEQFF
cdr3_nt: TGTGCCAGCACATCGCGCGGATTGTACAATGAGCAGTTCTTC
j_call: TRBJ2-1
clone_size: NA
v_call: TRBV6-5
d_call: NA

cdr3_aa: CASKPRGGSGNEQYF
cdr3_nt: TGTGCCAGCAAGCCCCGAGGAGGATCCGGGAACGAGCAGTACTTC
j_call: TRBJ2-7
clone_size: NA
v_call: TRBV5-4
d_call: NA

cdr3_aa: CASSFSPEPIRFYYEQYF
cdr3_nt: TGTGCCAGCAGCTTCTCCCCGGAGCCGATCCGTTTTTACTACGAGCAGTACTTC
j_call: TRBJ2-7
clone_size: NA
v_call: TRBV7-2
d_call: NA

cdr3_aa: CASSAGQRASGNTIYF
cdr3_nt: TGTGCCAGCAGCGCGGGACAGCGAGCCTCTGGAAACACCATATATTTT
j_call: TRBJ1-3
clone_size: NA
v_call: TRBV9
d_call: TRBD1

cdr3_aa: CASSLGTDNQPQHF
cdr3_nt: TGCGCCAGCAGCCTCGGGACGGATAATCAGCCCCAGCATTTT
j_call: TRBJ1-5
clone_size: NA
v_call: TRBV5-1
d_call: NA

cdr3_aa: CASSHRRDGANVLTF
cdr3_nt: TGTGCCAGCAGCCACCGTAGGGACGGGGCCAACGTCCTGACTTTC
j_call: TRBJ2-6
clone_size: NA
v_call: TRBV9
d_call: NA

cdr3_aa: CAISDVGTGTDTQYF
cdr3_nt: TGTGCCATCAGCGACGTGGGAACTGGCACAGATACGCAGTATTTT
j_call: TRBJ2-3
clone_size: NA
v_call: TRBV10-3
d_call: NA

cdr3_aa: CAISARVGQGSYEQYF
cdr3_nt: TGTGCCATCAGCGCAAGGGTGGGACAGGGCTCCTACGAGCAGTACTTC
j_call: TRBJ2-7
clone_size: NA
v_call: TRBV10-3
d_call: TRBD1

cdr3_aa: CASSQGIASGNTIYF
cdr3_nt: TGCGCCAGCAGCCAAGGTATAGCATCTGGAAACACCATATATTTT
j_call: TRBJ1-3
clone_size: NA
v_call: TRBV4-1
d_call: NA

cdr3_aa: CASTNRGRTWTNTEAFF
cdr3_nt: TGTGCCAGTACTAATAGGGGGAGAACCTGGACTAACACTGAAGCTTTCTTT
j_call: TRBJ1-1
clone_size: NA
v_call: TRBV19
d_call: NA

cdr3_aa: CASSVEGDLPEETQYF
cdr3_nt: TGTGCCAGCAGCGTAGAAGGGGATCTCCCCGAAGAGACCCAGTACTTC
j_call: TRBJ2-5
clone_size: NA
v_call: TRBV9
d_call: NA

cdr3_aa: CATSRDSQGLQYF
cdr3_nt: TGTGCCACCAGCAGAGATAGCCAAGGACTTCAGTACTTC
j_call: TRBJ2-4
clone_size: few
v_call: TRBV15
d_call: NA

cdr3_aa: CASSLGLRVYRQPVNYGYTF
cdr3_nt: TGTGCCAGCAGCTTAGGCCTTCGTGTATACCGACAGCCAGTTAACTATGGCTACACCTTC
j_call: TRBJ1-2
clone_size: NA
v_call: TRBV13
d_call: NA

cdr3_aa: CASSIRDPSNQPQHF
cdr3_nt: TGTGCCAGCTCGATTCGGGACCCAAGCAATCAGCCCCAGCATTTT
j_call: TRBJ1-5
clone_size: NA
v_call: TRBV18
d_call: NA

cdr3_aa: CASIRTGGASSPLHF
cdr3_nt: TGTGCCAGCATTCGGACAGGGGGCGCTTCTTCACCCCTCCACTTT
j_call: TRBJ1-6
clone_size: few
v_call: TRBV2
d_call: TRBD1

cdr3_aa: CASSRTGDTEAFF
cdr3_nt: TGTGCCAGCAGCCGCACGGGGGACACTGAAGCTTTCTTT
j_call: TRBJ1-1
clone_size: NA
v_call: TRBV7-2
d_call: NA

cdr3_aa: CASSWGSAGTGRLFF
cdr3_nt: TGTGCCAGCAGTTGGGGATCCGCCGGGACAGGGAGGCTGTTTTTT
j_call: TRBJ2-2
clone_size: NA
v_call: TRBV27
d_call: TRBD1

cdr3_aa: CAWDRLASNEQFF
cdr3_nt: TGTGCCTGGGACCGCCTAGCTAGCAATGAGCAGTTCTTC
j_call: TRBJ2-1
clone_size: NA
v_call: TRBV30
d_call: NA

cdr3_aa: CAISANGHGYTF
cdr3_nt: TGTGCCATCAGTGCTAACGGACATGGCTACACCTTC
j_call: TRBJ1-2
clone_size: NA
v_call: TRBV10-3
d_call: NA

cdr3_aa: CASSRAGTAIEKLFF
cdr3_nt: TGTGCCAGCAGCCGCGCCGGGACAGCGATTGAAAAACTGTTTTTT
j_call: TRBJ1-4
clone_size: NA
v_call: TRBV5-4
d_call: TRBD1

cdr3_aa: CANSAGENTEAFF
cdr3_nt: TGTGCCAACTCTGCAGGGGAAAACACTGAAGCTTTCTTT
j_call: TRBJ1-1
clone_size: few
v_call: TRBV18
d_call: NA

cdr3_aa: CASSLRDASMGGELFF
cdr3_nt: TGTGCCAGCAGCCTCCGGGACGCAAGCATGGGCGGGGAGCTGTTTTTT
j_call: TRBJ2-2
clone_size: NA
v_call: TRBV5-6
d_call: NA

cdr3_aa: CASSSSAREIYNSPLHF
cdr3_nt: TGTGCCAGCTCATCCTCAGCCAGGGAAATCTATAATTCACCCCTCCACTTT
j_call: TRBJ1-6
clone_size: NA
v_call: TRBV18
d_call: NA

cdr3_aa: CASSSSPVGYEQYF
cdr3_nt: TGTGCCAGCAGTTCCTCCCCGGTAGGCTACGAGCAGTACTTC
j_call: TRBJ2-7
clone_size: NA
v_call: TRBV6-5
d_call: NA

cdr3_aa: CASRAQGTEAFF
cdr3_nt: TGTGCCAGCAGGGCTCAGGGAACTGAAGCTTTCTTT
j_call: TRBJ1-1
clone_size: NA
v_call: TRBV6-5
d_call: NA

cdr3_aa: CASRGTTNTGELFF
cdr3_nt: TGTGCCAGCAGGGGGACTACGAACACCGGGGAGCTGTTTTTT
j_call: TRBJ2-2
clone_size: NA
v_call: TRBV9
d_call: TRBD2

cdr3_aa: CASSKEAGSSYGYTF
cdr3_nt: TGTGCCAGCAGTAAAGAGGCAGGTTCCTCTTATGGCTACACCTTC
j_call: TRBJ1-2
clone_size: many
v_call: TRBV6-1
d_call: NA

cdr3_aa: CASSFDSNYGYTF
cdr3_nt: TGCGCCAGCAGCTTTGACAGTAACTATGGCTACACCTTC
j_call: TRBJ1-2
clone_size: once
v_call: TRBV5-1
d_call: NA

cdr3_aa: CASSLIGGNTIYF
cdr3_nt: TGTGCCAGCAGCCTCATTGGGGGGAACACCATATATTTT
j_call: TRBJ1-3
clone_size: NA
v_call: TRBV6-6
d_call: NA

cdr3_aa: CASSPLDRENTEAFF
cdr3_nt: TGTGCCAGTAGCCCGTTGGACAGAGAGAACACTGAAGCTTTCTTT
j_call: TRBJ1-1
clone_size: NA
v_call: TRBV19
d_call: NA